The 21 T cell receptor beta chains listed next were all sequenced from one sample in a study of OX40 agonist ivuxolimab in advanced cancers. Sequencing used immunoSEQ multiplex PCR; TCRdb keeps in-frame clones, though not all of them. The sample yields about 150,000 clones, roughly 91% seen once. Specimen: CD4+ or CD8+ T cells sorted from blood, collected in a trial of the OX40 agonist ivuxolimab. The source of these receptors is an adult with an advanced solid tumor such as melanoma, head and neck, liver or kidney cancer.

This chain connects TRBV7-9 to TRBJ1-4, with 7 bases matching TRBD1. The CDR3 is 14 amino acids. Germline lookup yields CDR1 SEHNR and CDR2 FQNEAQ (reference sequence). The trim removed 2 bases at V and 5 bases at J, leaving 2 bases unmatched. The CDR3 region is CASSLKTGNEKLFF. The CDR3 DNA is TGTGCCAGCAGCTTAAAGACAGGGAATGAAAAACTGTTTTTT. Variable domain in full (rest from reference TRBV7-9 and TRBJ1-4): DTGVSQNPRHKITKRGQNVTFRCDPISEHNRLYWYRQTLGQGPEFLTYFQNEAQLEKSRLLSDRFSAERPKGSFSTLEIQRTEQGDSAMYLCASSLKTGNEKLFFGSGTQLSVL.

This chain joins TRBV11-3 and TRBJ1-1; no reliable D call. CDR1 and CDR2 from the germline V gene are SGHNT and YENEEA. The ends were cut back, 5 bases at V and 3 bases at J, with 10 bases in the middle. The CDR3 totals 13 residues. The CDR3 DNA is TGTGCCAGCAGCCCCCCCAACGACACTGAAGCTTTCTTT. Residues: CASSPPNDTEAFF.

CDR3 loop: CASSQEETVTEAFF. DNA for the CDR3: TGTGCCAGCAGCCAAGAGGAGACAGTCACTGAAGCTTTCTTT. This rearrangement joins TRBV5-4 to TRBJ1-1, with D tentatively TRBD1 (5 bases). V was pared by 4 bases and J by 4 bases, with 14 bases between. The CDR3 sequence is 14 residues long. The V gene's germline CDR1 is SGHNT and CDR2 YYREEE (reference sequence). Filled out from reference TRBV5-4 and TRBJ1-1, the complete variable domain reads ETGVTQSPTHLIKTRGQQVTLRCSSQSGHNTVSWYQQALGQGPQFIFQYYREEENGRGNFPPRFSGLQFPNYSSELNVNALELDDSALYLCASSQEETVTEAFFGQGTRLTVV.

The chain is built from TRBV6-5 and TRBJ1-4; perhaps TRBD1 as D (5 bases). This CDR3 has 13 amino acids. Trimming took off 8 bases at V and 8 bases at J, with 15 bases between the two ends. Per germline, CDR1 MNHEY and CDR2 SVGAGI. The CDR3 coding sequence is TGTGCCAGCCGGAGTACCGGGGGGGAAAAACTGTTTTTT. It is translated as CASRSTGGEKLFF.

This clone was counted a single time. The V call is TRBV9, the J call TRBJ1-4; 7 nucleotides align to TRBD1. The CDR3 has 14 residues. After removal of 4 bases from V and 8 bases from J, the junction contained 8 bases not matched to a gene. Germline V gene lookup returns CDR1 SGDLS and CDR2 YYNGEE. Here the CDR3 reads CASSYRGTVEKLFF. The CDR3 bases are TGTGCCAGCAGCTACCGCGGGACAGTCGAAAAACTGTTTTTT. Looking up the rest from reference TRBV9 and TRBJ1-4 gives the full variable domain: DSGVTQTPKHLITATGQRVTLRCSPRSGDLSVYWYQQSLDQGLQFLIQYYNGEERAKGNILERFSAQQFPDLHSELNLSSLELGDSALYFCASSYRGTVEKLFFGSGTQLSVL.

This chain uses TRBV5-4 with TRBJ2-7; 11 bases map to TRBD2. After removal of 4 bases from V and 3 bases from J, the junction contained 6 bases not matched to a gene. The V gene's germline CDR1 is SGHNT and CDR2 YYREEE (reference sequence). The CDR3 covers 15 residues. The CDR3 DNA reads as TGTGCCAGCAGCCAAGCCGGGACTAGCGGCTACGAGCAGTACTTC. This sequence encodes CASSQAGTSGYEQYF.

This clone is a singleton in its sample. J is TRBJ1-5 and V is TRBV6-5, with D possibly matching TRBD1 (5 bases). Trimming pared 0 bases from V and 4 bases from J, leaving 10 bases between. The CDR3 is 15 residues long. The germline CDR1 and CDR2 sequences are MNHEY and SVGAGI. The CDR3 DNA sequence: TGTGCCAGCAGTTACTCCCCCAGGGCTAATCAGCCCCAGCATTTT. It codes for CASSYSPRANQPQHF.

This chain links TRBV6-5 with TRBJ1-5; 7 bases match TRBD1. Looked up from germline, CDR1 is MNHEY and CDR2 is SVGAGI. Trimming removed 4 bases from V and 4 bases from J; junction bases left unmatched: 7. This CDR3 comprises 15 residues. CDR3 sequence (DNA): TGTGCCAGCAGTTCCTCCGGGACAGCTAATCAGCCCCAGCATTTT. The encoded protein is CASSSSGTANQPQHF.

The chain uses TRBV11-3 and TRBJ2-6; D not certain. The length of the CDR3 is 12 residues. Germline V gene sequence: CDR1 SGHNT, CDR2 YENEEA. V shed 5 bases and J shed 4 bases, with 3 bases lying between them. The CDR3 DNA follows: TGTGCCAGCAGCCAGGGGGCCAACGTCCTGACTTTC. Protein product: CASSQGANVLTF.

The CDR3 nucleotides read TGTGCCAGCAGCTTGGGGTCGTGGGCGGGGGTCCCCTCCGAGCAGTACTTC. Protein: CASSLGSWAGVPSEQYF. This chain connects TRBV5-6 to TRBJ2-7; 7 bases are a match to TRBD2. With V trimmed by 0 bases and J by 6 bases, 15 bases remained unmatched. CDR3 size: 17 residues. Germline loops: CDR1 SGHDT, CDR2 YYEEEE. Using reference TRBV5-6 and TRBJ2-7 for the parts outside the CDR3, the full variable domain is DAGVTQSPTHLIKTRGQQVTLRCSPKSGHDTVSWYQQALGQGPQFIFQYYEEEERQRGNFPDRFSGHQFPNYSSELNVNALLLGDSALYLCASSLGSWAGVPSEQYFGPGTRLTVT.

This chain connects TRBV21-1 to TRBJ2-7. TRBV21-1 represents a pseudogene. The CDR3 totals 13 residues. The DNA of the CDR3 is TGTGCCAGCAGCAGGAGGGGACACTACGAGCAGTACTTC. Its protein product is CASSRRGHYEQYF.

CDR3 sequence reads: CASSPDRVLSYEQYF. Written as DNA, the CDR3 is TGTGCCAGCTCCCCCGACAGGGTATTGTCCTACGAGCAGTACTTC. The chain recombines TRBV18 with TRBJ2-7; 7 bases line up with TRBD1. Trimming removed 6 bases from V and 1 base from J; junction bases left unmatched: 9. The CDR3 sequence is 15 residues long. The germline CDR1 and CDR2 sequences are KGHSH and LQKENI.

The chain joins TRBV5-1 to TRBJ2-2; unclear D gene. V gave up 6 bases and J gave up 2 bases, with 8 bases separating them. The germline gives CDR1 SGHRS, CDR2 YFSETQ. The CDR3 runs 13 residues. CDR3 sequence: CASTDINTGELFF. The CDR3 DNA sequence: TGCGCCAGCACAGACATCAACACCGGGGAGCTGTTTTTT.

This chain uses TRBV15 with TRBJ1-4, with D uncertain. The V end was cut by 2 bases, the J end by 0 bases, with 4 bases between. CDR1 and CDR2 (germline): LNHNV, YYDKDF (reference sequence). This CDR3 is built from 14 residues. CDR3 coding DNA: TGTGCCACCAGCAGATTAACAACTAATGAAAAACTGTTTTTT. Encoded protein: CATSRLTTNEKLFF.

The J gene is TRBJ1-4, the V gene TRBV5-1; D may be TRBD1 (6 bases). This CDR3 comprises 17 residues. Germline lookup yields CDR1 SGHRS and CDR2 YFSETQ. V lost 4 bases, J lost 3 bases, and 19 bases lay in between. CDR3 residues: CASSRGGPSGANEKLFF. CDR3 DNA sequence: TGCGCCAGCAGCCGAGGGGGGCCCTCCGGGGCTAATGAAAAACTGTTTTTT.

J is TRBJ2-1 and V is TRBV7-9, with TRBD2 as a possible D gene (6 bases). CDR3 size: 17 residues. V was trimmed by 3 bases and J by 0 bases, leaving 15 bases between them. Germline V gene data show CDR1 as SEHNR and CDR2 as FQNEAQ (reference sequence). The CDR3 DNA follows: TGTGCCAGCAGCTTGACGGGAGAACCCAGCTCCTACAATGAGCAGTTCTTC. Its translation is CASSLTGEPSSYNEQFF.

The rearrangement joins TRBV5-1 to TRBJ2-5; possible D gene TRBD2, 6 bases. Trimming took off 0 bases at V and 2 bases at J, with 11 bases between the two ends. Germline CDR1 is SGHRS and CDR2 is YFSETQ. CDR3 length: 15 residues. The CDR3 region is CASSLAAGSQETQYF. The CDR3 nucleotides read TGCGCCAGCAGCTTGGCGGCGGGATCACAAGAGACCCAGTACTTC. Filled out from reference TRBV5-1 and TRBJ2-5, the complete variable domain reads KAGVTQTPRYLIKTRGQQVTLSCSPISGHRSVSWYQQTPGQGLQFLFEYFSETQRNKGNFPGRFSGRQFSNSRSEMNVSTLELGDSALYLCASSLAAGSQETQYFGPGTRLLVL.

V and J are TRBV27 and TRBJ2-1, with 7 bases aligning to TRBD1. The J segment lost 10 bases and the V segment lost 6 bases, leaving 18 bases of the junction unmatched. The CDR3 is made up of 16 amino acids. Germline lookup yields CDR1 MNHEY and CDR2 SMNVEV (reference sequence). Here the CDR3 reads CASRKQGRQGSGEQFF. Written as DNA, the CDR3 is TGTGCCAGCAGGAAACAAGGGAGACAGGGCTCGGGGGAGCAGTTCTTC.

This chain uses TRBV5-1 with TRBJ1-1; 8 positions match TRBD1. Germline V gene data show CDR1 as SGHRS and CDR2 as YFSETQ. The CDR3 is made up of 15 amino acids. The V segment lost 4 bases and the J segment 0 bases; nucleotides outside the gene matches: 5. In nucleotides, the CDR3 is TGCGCCAGCAGCGGAACAGGGGGAATGAACACTGAAGCTTTCTTT. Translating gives CASSGTGGMNTEAFF.

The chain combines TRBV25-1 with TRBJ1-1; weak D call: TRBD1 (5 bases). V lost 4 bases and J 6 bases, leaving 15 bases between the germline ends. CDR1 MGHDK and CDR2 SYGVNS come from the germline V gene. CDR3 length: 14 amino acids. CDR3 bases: TGTGCCAGCAGTGGGGGACGGGGTAGGGCTGAAGCTTTCTTT. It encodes CASSGGRGRAEAFF.

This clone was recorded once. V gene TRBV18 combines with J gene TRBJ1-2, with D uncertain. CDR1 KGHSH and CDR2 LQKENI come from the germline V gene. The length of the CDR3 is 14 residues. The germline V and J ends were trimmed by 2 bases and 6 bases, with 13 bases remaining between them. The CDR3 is CASSPGRSQHGYTF. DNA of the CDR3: TGTGCCAGCTCACCAGGAAGAAGCCAACATGGCTACACCTTC. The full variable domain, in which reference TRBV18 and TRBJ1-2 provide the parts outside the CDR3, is NAGVMQNPRHLVRRRGQEARLRCSPMKGHSHVYWYRQLPEEGLKFMVYLQKENIIDESGMPKERFSAEFPKEGPSILRIQQVVRGDSAAYFCASSPGRSQHGYTFGSGTRLTVV.